This T cell receptor beta chain was documented in a study of T cells in Graves' hyperthyroidism and ophthalmopathy. Ten or more counts support this clonotype. TCR beta CDR3 regions were amplified from RNA. Using the HTBI primer set, a first-round RT-PCR was run on the TCR CDR3. TCRdb used MiXCR to reprocess the multiplex PCR reads, holding one entry per CDR3 protein. Of 370,000 or so distinct CDR3 sequences listed, 15% to 18% are singletons. This CDR3 spans 14 amino acids. J lost 4 bases, V lost 5 bases, and 8 bases had no gene match. Germline values: CDR1 MDHEN, CDR2 SYDVKM. The sequence was obtained from a woman aged 18-35 years with Graves' hyperthyroidism that later progressed to Graves' ophthalmopathy. Sequenced material: blood. The chain employs TRBV28 and TRBJ2-7; 7 bases are shared with TRBD1. This CDR3 is CASSIRQGSYEQYF. In DNA form, the CDR3 reads TGTGCCAGCAGTATCCGACAGGGTTCGTACGAGCAGTACTTC.